The TCR beta chain described here comes from a study of identical twins. The CDR3 is 14 residues long. CDR1 is SGHTA and CDR2 is FQGNSA in the germline V gene. The trim removed 3 bases at V and 9 bases at J, leaving 8 bases unmatched. This clonotype occurred a few times. Its antigen is still unknown. Overall study findings and caveats: Not following the same donors, the study drew its conclusions from cross-sectional statistical analysis.

Each CDR3 protein is one row after TCRdb ran MiXCR on the 5' RACE reads. The table has fewer than 900,000 distinct CDR3 sequences, about 20% seen once. Separately, the same data were catalogued under a study of T cells expressing NK-cell markers. Per that study: In over 5 donors, dominant CD3+CD56+NKG2C+ clonotypes ranked among the top 10 CD8+ clonotypes. The same clonotypes also predominated in the CD3+CD56-NKG2C+ fraction of several donors. Uncertainty persisted over the HCMV specificity of expanded NKG2C+ T cell clones.

Sequencing used PBMCs. The gene calls are TRBV7-2 and TRBJ2-4; 7 bases agree with TRBD1. The origin of this receptor is a woman aged 18-29 years in good health. The CDR3: CASSFTGVMGIQYF. The CDR3, as DNA: TGTGCCAGCAGCTTCACAGGGGTAATGGGCATTCAGTACTTC.